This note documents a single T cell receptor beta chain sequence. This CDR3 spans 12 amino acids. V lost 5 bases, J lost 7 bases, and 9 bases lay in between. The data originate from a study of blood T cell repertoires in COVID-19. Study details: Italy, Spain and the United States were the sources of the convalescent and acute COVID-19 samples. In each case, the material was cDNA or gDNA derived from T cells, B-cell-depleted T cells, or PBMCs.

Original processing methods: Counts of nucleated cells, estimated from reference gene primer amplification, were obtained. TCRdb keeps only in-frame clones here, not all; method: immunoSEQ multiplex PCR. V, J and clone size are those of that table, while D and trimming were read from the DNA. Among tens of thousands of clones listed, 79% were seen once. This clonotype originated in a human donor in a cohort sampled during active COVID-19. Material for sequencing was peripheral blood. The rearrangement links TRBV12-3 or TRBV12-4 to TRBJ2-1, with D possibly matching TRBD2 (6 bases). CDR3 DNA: TGTGCCAGCAGTAAGGGGAGGAATGAGCAGTTCTTC. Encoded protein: CASSKGRNEQFF.